This T cell receptor (beta chain) is drawn from a study of early T cells in non-severe SARS-CoV-2 infection. Looking at the study overall: Sequencing used unsorted whole-blood bulk RNA, so chains lack pairing.

The sample holds many counts of this clonotype. TCRdb reprocessed the 5' RACE reads via MiXCR and lists one record per CDR3 protein. The repertoire holds 35,000 to 50,000 distinct CDR3 sequences, with around 5.8% as singletons. V was trimmed by 4 bases and J by 6 bases, leaving 12 bases between them. CDR1 is KGHSH, CDR2 LQKENI, per germline. The CDR3 spans 13 residues. This sequence was found in an adult who was a healthcare worker with PCR-confirmed SARS-CoV-2 infection or an uninfected control (not recorded which). The J gene is TRBJ2-5, the V gene TRBV18; D is unclear. The sample in question was whole blood, obtained at baseline. The CDR3 nucleotides read TGTGCCAGCTCACTCGACCAAGCAAAGACCCAGTACTTC. Its protein is CASSLDQAKTQYF.